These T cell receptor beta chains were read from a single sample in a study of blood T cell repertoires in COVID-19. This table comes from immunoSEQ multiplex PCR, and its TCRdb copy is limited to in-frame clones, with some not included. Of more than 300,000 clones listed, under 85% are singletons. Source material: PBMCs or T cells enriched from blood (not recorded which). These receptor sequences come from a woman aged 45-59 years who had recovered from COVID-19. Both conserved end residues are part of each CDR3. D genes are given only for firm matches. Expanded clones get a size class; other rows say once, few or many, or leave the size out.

CDR3 DNA: TGTGCCAGCAGCTTAGTCGGGACAGGGGGTCTTAATTCACCCCTCCACTTT
CDR3 protein: CASSLVGTGGLNSPLHF
clone size: .
D gene: TRBD1
J gene: TRBJ1-6
CDR3 length: 17
V gene: TRBV7-2

CDR3 DNA: TGTGCCAGCAGCTTAGGACAGACACCGGAATACGAGCAGTACTTC
CDR3 protein: CASSLGQTPEYEQYF
clone size: .
D gene: .
J gene: TRBJ2-7
CDR3 length: 15
V gene: TRBV7-6

CDR3 DNA: TGTGCCAGCAGCCGAGCAATTAGATCCGGGACAGGGGAGCTGAACACTGAAGCTTTCTTT
CDR3 protein: CASSRAIRSGTGELNTEAFF
clone size: once
D gene: TRBD1
J gene: TRBJ1-1
CDR3 length: 20
V gene: TRBV7-8

CDR3 DNA: TGTGCCACCCTAAGGGGGCTTAACTATGGCTACACCTTC
CDR3 protein: CATLRGLNYGYTF
clone size: .
D gene: TRBD1
J gene: TRBJ1-2
CDR3 length: 13
V gene: TRBV7-2

CDR3 DNA: TGTGCCAGCAGCTTAGCGGGGCAGGGAATGCAGCCCCAGCATTTT
CDR3 protein: CASSLAGQGMQPQHF
clone size: .
D gene: .
J gene: TRBJ1-5
CDR3 length: 15
V gene: TRBV7-6

CDR3 DNA: TGTGCCACCAGTGAACGTGACAAGGCCGACGAGCAGTACTTC
CDR3 protein: CATSERDKADEQYF
clone size: .
D gene: .
J gene: TRBJ2-7
CDR3 length: 14
V gene: TRBV24-1

CDR3 DNA: TGTGCCAGCAGCGCACCCGCTAGCTACGAGCAGTACTTC
CDR3 protein: CASSAPASYEQYF
clone size: .
D gene: .
J gene: TRBJ2-7
CDR3 length: 13
V gene: TRBV11-2

CDR3 DNA: TGTGCCTGGATAGCGGGACCCTCGTTATCTACGTACAATGAGCAGTTCTTC
CDR3 protein: CAWIAGPSLSTYNEQFF
clone size: .
D gene: TRBD2
J gene: TRBJ2-1
CDR3 length: 17
V gene: TRBV30

CDR3 DNA: TGTGCCAGCAGCCCCCGGGGGGAGAACACCGGGGAGCTGTTTTTT
CDR3 protein: CASSPRGENTGELFF
clone size: .
D gene: TRBD2
J gene: TRBJ2-2
CDR3 length: 15
V gene: TRBV7-2

CDR3 DNA: TGTGCCATCAGTGACGTTGTAAGTGCGGGGGAGACCCAGTACTTC
CDR3 protein: CAISDVVSAGETQYF
clone size: .
D gene: .
J gene: TRBJ2-5
CDR3 length: 15
V gene: TRBV10-3

CDR3 DNA: TGCAGCGTTGAAGGGCGGGGGCGCCCCTACGAGCAGTACTTC
CDR3 protein: CSVEGRGRPYEQYF
clone size: .
D gene: .
J gene: TRBJ2-7
CDR3 length: 14
V gene: TRBV29-1

CDR3 DNA: TGTGCCAGCAGCAAACGGCTCGACGGTAGGTCGGGAGGTGGGGATACGCAGTATTTT
CDR3 protein: CASSKRLDGRSGGGDTQYF
clone size: .
D gene: .
J gene: TRBJ2-3
CDR3 length: 19
V gene: TRBV21-1